A single sample is the source of the 32 T cell receptor beta chains below, sequenced in a study of spatial heterogeneity in lung cancer. TCRdb analysed the 5' RACE reads with MiXCR anew, one entry per CDR3 protein. The sample includes more than 30,000 distinct CDR3 sequences, roughly a tenth of them seen just once. Specified time point: blood at routine non-recurrence follow-up after resection. Sequencing used PBMCs, obtained at follow-up. These receptors were collected from a female donor with early-stage non-small cell lung cancer.

This clonotype was observed a few times. The chain combines TRBV18 with TRBJ2-3; 10 bases are a match to TRBD2. The germline V gene has CDR1 KGHSH and CDR2 LQKENI. V trimming: 4 bases; J trimming: 1 base; junction bases outside the gene matches: 11. The length of the CDR3 is 18 residues. CDR3 sequence (DNA): TGTGCCAGCTCACAACGGGGAGCTCTAGCGGGGGGCACAGATACGCAGTATTTT. This codes for CASSQRGALAGGTDTQYF. Full variable domain (rest looked up from reference TRBV18 and TRBJ2-3): NAGVMQNPRHLVRRRGQEARLRCSPMKGHSHVYWYRQLPEEGLKFMVYLQKENIIDESGMPKERFSAEFPKEGPSILRIQQVVRGDSAAYFCASSQRGALAGGTDTQYFGPGTRLTVL.

In its sample, this clonotype was seen many times. The V call is TRBV5-6, the J call TRBJ1-2; the D is unclear. CDR3 length: 14 residues. Trimming pared 0 bases from V and 0 bases from J, leaving 6 bases between. Germline-derived CDR1 and CDR2 are SGHDT and YYEEEE. In DNA form, the CDR3 reads TGTGCCAGCAGCTTGGGCAGATCTAACTATGGCTACACCTTC. Protein sequence: CASSLGRSNYGYTF.

This clonotype was seen repeatedly, ten times or more. This rearrangement joins TRBV9 to TRBJ2-7; 7 nucleotides align to TRBD1. The trim removed 0 bases at V and 0 bases at J, leaving 6 bases unmatched. The CDR3 loop spans 16 amino acids. Germline CDR1 is SGDLS and CDR2 is YYNGEE. CDR3 DNA: TGTGCCAGCAGCGTAGCCGCGACAGGGAGCTCCTACGAGCAGTACTTC. Its translation is CASSVAATGSSYEQYF. Full variable domain (rest looked up from reference TRBV9 and TRBJ2-7): DSGVTQTPKHLITATGQRVTLRCSPRSGDLSVYWYQQSLDQGLQFLIQYYNGEERAKGNILERFSAQQFPDLHSELNLSSLELGDSALYFCASSVAATGSSYEQYFGPGTRLTVT.

The sample holds many counts of this clonotype. The rearrangement links TRBV4-1 to TRBJ2-7, with 10 bases lining up with TRBD2. From germline, CDR1 is MGHRA and CDR2 YSYEKL. V gave up 4 bases and J gave up 2 bases; unmatched junction bases: 5. The CDR3 spans 15 residues. The CDR3 protein is CASSLSGGSTYEQYF. The CDR3 DNA reads as TGCGCCAGCAGCCTTAGCGGGGGGTCGACCTACGAGCAGTACTTC.

This clonotype occurred a few times. This sequence joins TRBV11-1 and TRBJ2-7; the match to TRBD2 covers 16 bases. The J segment lost 4 bases and the V segment lost 4 bases, leaving 7 bases of the junction unmatched. This CDR3 region has 17 residues. CDR1 is SGHAT and CDR2 is FQDESV in the germline V gene (reference sequence). The CDR3: CASSSGLAGGRMYEQYF. The CDR3 bases are TGTGCCAGCAGCTCGGGACTAGCGGGGGGGCGCATGTACGAGCAGTACTTC.

This clonotype was observed many times. The V gene is TRBV29-1, the J gene TRBJ2-7; 8 bases are a match to TRBD1. Germline lookup yields CDR1 SQVTM and CDR2 ANQGSEA. The CDR3 is 13 amino acids. Losses at the gene ends were 4 bases for V and 3 bases for J; bases not matched to a gene: 5. The CDR3 region is CSVVRTGNYEQYF. CDR3 in DNA: TGCAGCGTTGTTAGGACAGGGAACTACGAGCAGTACTTC.

This clonotype was recorded many times. The rearrangement links TRBV18 to TRBJ1-6, with 7 bases matching TRBD1. Germline V gives CDR1 KGHSH, CDR2 LQKENI. With 4 bases clipped from V and 5 bases from J, the junction kept 5 bases outside the gene matches. This CDR3 has 15 amino acids. The CDR3 here is CASSLGQNNNSPLHF. The CDR3 DNA follows: TGTGCCAGCTCACTGGGACAGAATAATAATTCACCCCTCCACTTT.

This clonotype was detected many times. The chain links TRBV20-1 to TRBJ2-4; TRBD2 matches at 8 bases. V gave up 0 bases and J gave up 4 bases; unmatched junction bases: 14. Germline V gives CDR1 DFQATT, CDR2 SNEGSKA (reference sequence). The CDR3 loop spans 18 amino acids. The CDR3 sequence: CSARDITIRGGIKNIQYF. The CDR3 DNA is TGCAGTGCTAGAGATATAACTATCCGGGGGGGTATAAAAAACATTCAGTACTTC.

Ten or more counts support this clonotype. V and J are TRBV12-3 or TRBV12-4 and TRBJ2-7; maybe TRBD1 (5 bases). The CDR3 spans 11 residues. The V gene lost 6 bases and the J gene lost 5 bases, with 8 bases spanning the gap. Here the CDR3 reads CASRLGDEQYF. The CDR3 DNA follows: TGTGCCAGCAGGCTAGGGGACGAGCAGTACTTC.

The V and J genes are TRBV7-9 and TRBJ2-1; D possibly corresponds to TRBD2 (5 bases). This CDR3 has 15 residues. Germline V lookup: CDR1 SEHNR, CDR2 FQNEAQ (reference sequence). The V end was cut by 4 bases, the J end by 2 bases, with 12 bases between. In nucleotides, the CDR3 is TGTGCCAGCAGCTCTAGCCAATCCCCCTACAATGAGCAGTTCTTC. It is translated as CASSSSQSPYNEQFF.

This clonotype was observed at least ten times. The V and J genes are TRBV3-1 and TRBJ2-5; D is possibly TRBD2 (6 bases). Trimming stripped 4 bases from V and 2 bases from J, with 20 bases between. CDR1 is LGHDT and CDR2 is YNNKEL in the germline V gene (reference sequence). The CDR3 totals 17 residues. The CDR3 loop is CASSLPALGLKQETQYF. The CDR3 nucleotides read TGTGCCAGCAGCCTCCCCGCCCTGGGACTTAAACAAGAGACCCAGTACTTC.

This clonotype occurred a few times. The chain has TRBV5-1 and TRBJ1-1; tentative D call: TRBD1 (5 bases). The CDR3 length is 14 residues. Trimming took off 4 bases at V and 6 bases at J, with 16 bases between the two ends. Germline lookup yields CDR1 SGHRS and CDR2 YFSETQ. The DNA of the CDR3 is TGCGCCAGCAGCCCTACCCCGGGGGGGGCTGAAGCTTTCTTT. It yields the protein CASSPTPGGAEAFF. Supplemented by reference TRBV5-1 and TRBJ1-1, the full variable domain reads KAGVTQTPRYLIKTRGQQVTLSCSPISGHRSVSWYQQTPGQGLQFLFEYFSETQRNKGNFPGRFSGRQFSNSRSEMNVSTLELGDSALYLCASSPTPGGAEAFFGQGTRLTVV.

This clonotype was seen a few times. The V call is TRBV20-1, the J call TRBJ2-2; D possibly corresponds to TRBD1 (6 bases). V lost 5 bases and J 4 bases, leaving 14 bases between the germline ends. The CDR3 is made up of 14 amino acids. CDR1 and CDR2 (germline): DFQATT, SNEGSKA (reference sequence). The CDR3 spells CSARAQGATGELFF. Here the CDR3 DNA reads TGCAGTGCTCGAGCACAGGGAGCCACCGGGGAGCTGTTTTTT.

This clonotype was observed a few times. CDR3 sequence reads: CASSLNRNYGYTF. The CDR3 DNA sequence: TGTGCCAGCAGCTTAAACAGGAACTATGGCTACACCTTC. The V and J genes are TRBV7-2 and TRBJ1-2; a possible D gene is TRBD1 (5 bases). There are 13 residues in the CDR3. Germline assignment: CDR1 SGHTA and CDR2 FQGNSA. V lost 2 bases and J 2 bases, leaving 6 bases between the germline ends.

This clonotype has at least ten counts. This sequence joins TRBV3-1 and TRBJ2-2; D is uncertain. The CDR3 is 12 residues long. Trimming took off 5 bases at V and 3 bases at J, with 4 bases between the two ends. CDR1 LGHDT and CDR2 YNNKEL come from the germline V gene (reference sequence). The CDR3 loop is CASSFHTGELFF. CDR3 sequence (DNA): TGTGCCAGCAGCTTTCACACCGGGGAGCTGTTTTTT. The full variable domain, completed using reference TRBV3-1 and TRBJ2-2, is DTAVSQTPKYLVTQMGNDKSIKCEQNLGHDTMYWYKQDSKKFLKIMFSYNNKELIINETVPNRFSPKSPDKAHLNLHINSLELGDSAVYFCASSFHTGELFFGEGSRLTVL.

In this sample, this clonotype turned up a few times. The rearrangement uses TRBV5-8 and TRBJ1-5, with D possibly being TRBD1 (5 bases). V was pared by 2 bases and J by 3 bases, with 12 bases between. CDR1 and CDR2 (germline): SGHTS, YDEGEE. The CDR3 has 15 amino acids. CDR3 sequence reads: CASSFRDWNNQPQHF. The CDR3 DNA follows: TGTGCCAGCAGCTTTCGGGACTGGAACAATCAGCCCCAGCATTTT. The entire variable domain, with the rest obtained from reference TRBV5-8 and TRBJ1-5, is as follows: EAGVTQSPTHLIKTRGQQATLRCSPISGHTSVYWYQQALGLGLQFLLWYDEGEERNRGNFPPRFSGRQFPNYSSELNVNALELEDSALYLCASSFRDWNNQPQHFGDGTRLSIL.

This clonotype was observed many times. V usage is TRBV19 and J usage is TRBJ2-4; perhaps TRBD1 as D (6 bases). Germline loops: CDR1 LNHDA, CDR2 SQIVND (reference sequence). V shed 3 bases and J shed 7 bases, with 19 bases lying between them. This CDR3 contains 16 residues. CDR3 protein: CASSIFSGADWNIQYF. The CDR3 DNA follows: TGTGCCAGTAGTATCTTCTCAGGGGCAGACTGGAACATTCAGTACTTC.

There are many counts of this clonotype. The rearrangement joins TRBV2 to TRBJ2-1, with TRBD2 identical over 7 bases. Germline V lookup: CDR1 SNHLY, CDR2 FYNNEI. There are 12 residues in the CDR3. V was pared by 11 bases and J by 9 bases, with 10 bases of the junction left unmatched. The CDR3 here is CAPGGTPFEQFF. In DNA, the CDR3 is TGTGCCCCCGGGGGGACCCCCTTTGAGCAGTTCTTC.

This clonotype was counted ten times or more. The rearrangement joins TRBV5-4 to TRBJ2-3; D gene unclear. Per the germline V gene, CDR1 is SGHNT and CDR2 is YYREEE (reference sequence). The V and J ends lost 1 base and 4 bases respectively, with 13 bases between them. The CDR3 loop spans 15 amino acids. CDR3 in amino acids: CASSLPPKAADTQYF. DNA for the CDR3: TGTGCCAGCAGCTTGCCTCCGAAGGCGGCAGATACGCAGTATTTT.

Ten or more counts support this clonotype. The chain recombines TRBV15 with TRBJ2-1; 9 bases fit TRBD2. V lost 7 bases and J lost 9; bases outside the gene matches: 7. The CDR3 is made up of 13 amino acids. Germline V gene lookup returns CDR1 LNHNV and CDR2 YYDKDF (reference sequence). The CDR3 DNA reads TGTGCCACCAAGCGGGGGGATCGCAGTGAGCAGTTCTTC. Encoded protein: CATKRGDRSEQFF.

This clonotype was found many times. J is TRBJ2-3 and V is TRBV21-1. TRBV21-1 is a pseudogene. The CDR3 totals 12 residues. The DNA of the CDR3 is TGTGCCAGCAGCACGTATACAGATACGCAGTATTTT. It encodes CASSTYTDTQYF.

This chain links TRBV7-2 with TRBJ1-6; 9 bases line up with TRBD1. The germline gives CDR1 SGHTA, CDR2 FQGNSA. This CDR3 region has 15 residues. V trimming: 5 bases; J trimming: 7 bases; junction bases outside the gene matches: 6. CDR3 loop: CASSPGTGWNSPLHF. The CDR3, as DNA: TGTGCCAGCAGCCCAGGGACAGGGTGGAATTCACCCCTCCACTTT.

There are a few counts of this clonotype. The chain employs TRBV29-1 and TRBJ2-3; possible D gene TRBD2, 7 bases. Germline V gene lookup returns CDR1 SQVTM and CDR2 ANQGSEA. Trimming pared 8 bases from V and 0 bases from J, leaving 15 bases between. This CDR3 region has 14 residues. CDR3: CSYEGGSSTDTQYF. DNA for the CDR3: TGCAGCTACGAGGGGGGGTCTAGCACAGATACGCAGTATTTT.

This clonotype has more than one count but fewer than ten. The chain combines TRBV7-6 with TRBJ2-5; D is undetermined. V was shortened by 0 bases and J by 1 base, with 12 bases between the two germline ends. The CDR3 spans 16 residues. Looked up from germline, CDR1 is SGHVS and CDR2 is FNYEAQ. This CDR3 is CASSLASWLLQETQYF. In DNA, the CDR3 is TGTGCCAGCAGCTTAGCGTCTTGGCTACTCCAAGAGACCCAGTACTTC. Drawing the rest from reference TRBV7-6 and TRBJ2-5, the complete variable domain is GAGVSQSPRYKVTKRGQDVALRCDPISGHVSLYWYRQALGQGPEFLTYFNYEAQQDKSGLPNDRFSAERPEGSISTLTIQRTEQRDSAMYRCASSLASWLLQETQYFGPGTRLLVL.

This clonotype was counted many times. The CDR3 bases are TGTGCCAGCAGCCCGGGACTAGCTCCCGGGGAGCTGTTTTTT. Translation gives CASSPGLAPGELFF. The chain combines TRBV3-1 with TRBJ2-2, with 9 bases identical to TRBD2. The ends lost 4 bases at V and 6 bases at J; junction bases unmatched: 3. CDR3 length equals 14 residues. CDR1 is LGHDT and CDR2 is YNNKEL in the germline V gene (reference sequence).

The chain couples TRBV5-1 to TRBJ1-1; no definite D call. The CDR3 totals 15 residues. In germline, CDR1 is SGHRS, CDR2 YFSETQ. The ends were cut back, 0 bases at V and 5 bases at J, with 14 bases in the middle. CDR3 coding DNA: TGCGCCAGCAGCTTGGTCTCCGGAACGAATACTGAAGCTTTCTTT. As protein: CASSLVSGTNTEAFF.

This clonotype was counted a few times. The rearrangement uses TRBV2 and TRBJ2-2; 9 bases match TRBD1. The CDR3 length is 15 residues. CDR1 is SNHLY and CDR2 is FYNNEI in the germline V gene. V trimming: 6 bases; J trimming: 3 bases; junction bases outside the gene matches: 5. Here the CDR3 DNA reads TGTGCCAGCAGGCTGGGACAGGGTGACACCGGGGAGCTGTTTTTT. Protein product: CASRLGQGDTGELFF.

This clonotype was recorded many times. This chain uses TRBV28 with TRBJ1-5, with no clear D. This CDR3 has 16 amino acids. The germline V and J ends were trimmed by 5 bases and 2 bases, with 16 bases remaining between them. The germline CDR1 and CDR2 sequences are MDHEN and SYDVKM. The CDR3 loop is CASSPTMMKGNQPQHF. In DNA form, the CDR3 reads TGTGCCAGCAGTCCAACGATGATGAAGGGCAATCAGCCCCAGCATTTT.

This clonotype appeared many times. V and J are TRBV5-1 and TRBJ1-6, with a weak D call TRBD1 (6 bases). V lost 3 bases, J lost 6 bases, and 10 bases lay in between. This CDR3 has 14 residues. The germline V gene encodes CDR1 SGHRS and CDR2 YFSETQ. The CDR3 spells CASSSGQRNSPLHF. CDR3 DNA sequence: TGCGCCAGCAGCTCCGGACAGCGTAATTCACCCCTCCACTTT.

In its sample, this clonotype was seen many times. V and J are TRBV10-3 and TRBJ2-1; D unresolved. V lost 6 bases to trimming and J lost 6 bases, with 9 bases between them. The CDR3 totals 12 residues. Germline assignment: CDR1 ENHRY and CDR2 SYGVKD. This CDR3 is CAIRGPGNEQFF. CDR3 in DNA: TGTGCCATCAGGGGCCCGGGCAATGAGCAGTTCTTC.

The CDR3 bases are TGTGCTAGTGGTTTGGTACGGAAGGGTAGCGGGGCCAACACCGGGGAGCTGTTTTTT. It encodes CASGLVRKGSGANTGELFF. V and J are TRBV12-5 and TRBJ2-2, with 8 bases that match TRBD2. This CDR3 has 19 amino acids. Germline CDR1 and CDR2: LGHNT and FRNRAP. The trim removed 0 bases at V and 2 bases at J, leaving 11 bases unmatched.

The V call is TRBV18, the J call TRBJ2-7, with 10 positions matching TRBD2. The CDR3 runs to 17 residues. Germline V gene sequence: CDR1 KGHSH, CDR2 LQKENI. With 0 bases clipped from V and 0 bases from J, the junction kept 5 bases outside the gene matches. The CDR3 loop is CASSPPGTSDLSYEQYF. The CDR3 coding sequence is TGTGCCAGCTCACCACCGGGGACTAGCGACCTCTCCTACGAGCAGTACTTC. The variable domain in full, with the rest retrieved from reference TRBV18 and TRBJ2-7, is NAGVMQNPRHLVRRRGQEARLRCSPMKGHSHVYWYRQLPEEGLKFMVYLQKENIIDESGMPKERFSAEFPKEGPSILRIQQVVRGDSAAYFCASSPPGTSDLSYEQYFGPGTRLTVT.